Reported below is one T cell receptor (beta chain). Treatment indicated: preoperative locoregional IRX-2 cytokine immunotherapy. This phase Ib study tested locoregional IRX-2 cytokine immunotherapy given before surgery. This CDR3 spans 16 amino acids. Trimming shortened V by 0 bases and J by 0 bases, and 10 bases separated the two germline ends. The entry originates in a study of preoperative IRX-2 immunotherapy in early breast cancer. Using immunoSEQ multiplex PCR, the repertoire was profiled, and TCRdb retains in-frame clones only, with some absent. The table lists 39,000 or so clones, approximately 80% of them singletons.

The chain employs TRBV6-7 and TRBJ2-3; D is undetermined. TRBV6-7 falls under the ORF class, with uncertain function. This receptor was identified in a human donor with breast cancer. Specimen: tumor tissue, collected after IRX-2 immunotherapy. The DNA of the CDR3 is TGTGCCAGCAGTTACTCGACGCACTTGAGCACAGATACGCAGTATTTT. Encoded protein: CASSYSTHLSTDTQYF.